The clone carrying this T cell receptor beta chain showed up just a few times. The antigen is undetermined. Germline CDR1 reads MNHEY; CDR2 reads SMNVEV (reference sequence). The CDR3 runs 14 residues. Trimming left V 4 bases short and J 7 bases short, with 15 bases between. The data belong to a study of response to subunit inactivated influenza vaccine. Study-wide findings and caveats: T cells newly recruited by each seasonal influenza vaccination are few, the authors suggested.

One entry per CDR3 protein results from TCRdb running MiXCR on the RT-PCR reads. The repertoire holds hundreds of thousands of distinct CDR3 sequences, with 14% as singletons. The chain couples TRBV27 to TRBJ2-3; the D gene could be TRBD1 or TRBD2 (5 bases each). The TCR sequence derives from a man aged 50-60 years who received an inactivated influenza vaccine. Sample: PBMCs from blood, taken 14 to 15 days before vaccination. This CDR3 is CASSSTGTLNTQYF. For the CDR3, the DNA is TGTGCCAGCAGTTCGACCGGGACCCTTAATACGCAGTATTTT.